The next 19 T cell receptor beta chains were all read from a single sample in a study of blood T cell repertoires in COVID-19 (dated by TCRdb to the early 2020s). The library came from the immunoSEQ multiplex PCR assay. In TCRdb, the immuneACCESS table is reduced to in-frame sequences with V and J assigned. These tables do not hold every clone; where another copy was compared, an unresolved V gene accounts for under half, and the others remain unexplained. Within this sample are tens of thousands of clones, with about four fifths of them counted one time only. Approximately 16% of the sample goes to the ten largest clones. Source material: peripheral blood. The receptors derive from a human donor in a cohort sampled during active COVID-19.

This chain uses TRBV19 with TRBJ1-4; D is perhaps TRBD1 (6 bases). Germline lookup yields CDR1 LNHDA and CDR2 SQIVND (reference sequence). There are 14 residues in the CDR3. V gave up 6 bases and J gave up 4 bases, with 12 bases separating them. The CDR3 DNA sequence: TGTGCCAGTAGGAACAGGGAGAATAATGAAAAACTGTTTTTT. Residues: CASRNRENNEKLFF.

Only a few counts were recorded for this clone. The chain links TRBV30 to TRBJ1-5, with D hard to call. The CDR3 loop spans 14 amino acids. V lost 8 bases and J 4 bases, leaving 18 bases between the germline ends. In germline, CDR1 is GTSNPN, CDR2 SVGIG (reference sequence). The CDR3: CALAVSPRNQPQHF. CDR3 coding DNA: TGTGCCCTGGCGGTCAGTCCGAGAAATCAGCCCCAGCATTTT.

This rearrangement joins TRBV28 to TRBJ1-1; 9 bases map to TRBD1. V trimming: 6 bases; J trimming: 3 bases; junction bases outside the gene matches: 11. The CDR3 extends over 16 amino acids. Germline CDR1 MDHEN, CDR2 SYDVKM. CDR3 sequence reads: CASRTAGTGWDTEAFF. CDR3 sequence (DNA): TGTGCCAGCAGAACCGCCGGGACAGGGTGGGACACTGAAGCTTTCTTT.

This clone came up once. V usage is TRBV3-1 (or the pseudogene TRBV3-2) and J usage is TRBJ1-5, with no clear D. V dropped 1 base and J dropped 3 bases, with 7 bases sitting between them. Germline lookup yields CDR1 LGHDT and CDR2 YNNKEL (reference sequence). This CDR3 region has 14 residues. Here the CDR3 DNA reads TGTGCCAGCAGCCAAGGCACTAACAATCAGCCCCAGCATTTT. Its translation is CASSQGTNNQPQHF.

This rearrangement joins TRBV7-2 to TRBJ2-1, with D possibly matching TRBD1 (6 bases). The CDR3 consists of 13 residues. Germline-derived CDR1 and CDR2 are SGHTA and FQGNSA. V was cut by 0 bases and J by 6 bases, with 6 bases left in between. The CDR3 region is CASSLAGANEQFF. As DNA, the CDR3 is TGTGCCAGCAGCTTAGCGGGGGCCAATGAGCAGTTCTTC.

The V call is TRBV27, the J call TRBJ2-3, with 9 bases that match TRBD1. The germline V gene has CDR1 MNHEY and CDR2 SMNVEV (reference sequence). The CDR3 runs 16 residues. V shed 5 bases and J 4 bases; nucleotides not matched to a gene: 10. This CDR3 is CASSRGTGWSADTQYF. In DNA form, the CDR3 reads TGTGCCAGCAGTAGAGGGACAGGGTGGTCGGCAGATACGCAGTATTTT.

This chain joins TRBV7-3 and TRBJ2-2; weak D call: TRBD1 (6 bases). The CDR3 totals 15 residues. Germline V gene sequence: CDR1 SGHTA, CDR2 FQGTGA. Deletions cut 2 bases from V and 4 bases from J, with 11 bases between. CDR3 region: CASSLLGGVTGELFF. The CDR3 DNA sequence: TGTGCCAGCAGCTTACTAGGGGGAGTCACCGGGGAGCTGTTTTTT.

The V call is TRBV7-6, the J call TRBJ1-1; TRBD1 might be the D (5 bases). CDR1 and CDR2 (germline): SGHVS, FNYEAQ. V gave up 2 bases and J gave up 1 base, with 14 bases separating them. The CDR3 is made up of 16 amino acids. CDR3 sequence (DNA): TGTGCCAGCAGCTTATCAAGGGGCCCCGCGAACACTGAAGCTTTCTTT. It yields the protein CASSLSRGPANTEAFF. The full variable domain, rest sourced from reference TRBV7-6 and TRBJ1-1, is GAGVSQSPRYKVTKRGQDVALRCDPISGHVSLYWYRQALGQGPEFLTYFNYEAQQDKSGLPNDRFSAERPEGSISTLTIQRTEQRDSAMYRCASSLSRGPANTEAFFGQGTRLTVV.

CDR3 sequence (DNA): TGTGCCAGCAGCCCCCGAAGCCGGACAGGGCTCGGCTACACCTTC. Its translation: CASSPRSRTGLGYTF. V usage is TRBV3-1 (or the pseudogene TRBV3-2) and J usage is TRBJ1-2; 8 nucleotides agree with TRBD1. Germline V gene data show CDR1 as LGHDT and CDR2 as YNNKEL (reference sequence). The CDR3 is made up of 15 amino acids. The V and J ends lost 4 bases and 8 bases, in that order; junction bases with no gene match: 12.

V gene TRBV9 combines with J gene TRBJ1-1, with 10 bases identical to TRBD1. Germline CDR1 SGDLS, CDR2 YYNGEE. This CDR3 has 15 residues. The junction had 3 bases not matched to a gene; V was cut back by 0 bases and J by 4 bases. CDR3 sequence: CASSVEGQGPTEAFF. The CDR3 coding sequence is TGTGCCAGCAGCGTAGAGGGACAGGGGCCCACTGAAGCTTTCTTT.

V usage is TRBV4-1 and J usage is TRBJ1-1, with D possibly TRBD1 on 5 matching bases. The CDR3 is made up of 17 amino acids. From germline, CDR1 is MGHRA and CDR2 YSYEKL. V lost 1 base to trimming and J lost 0 bases, with 15 bases between them. The chain's CDR3 is CASSQGGRGSMNTEAFF. CDR3 DNA sequence: TGCGCCAGCAGCCAAGGGGGTCGGGGGAGCATGAACACTGAAGCTTTCTTT.

With regard to this clone: This specimen includes other DNA sequences encoding the same CDR3. V usage is TRBV27 and J usage is TRBJ2-7, with 11 bases fitting TRBD1. This CDR3 region has 16 residues. The germline CDR1 and CDR2 sequences are MNHEY and SMNVEV (reference sequence). The V segment lost 3 bases and the J segment 2 bases; nucleotides outside the gene matches: 6. The CDR3 DNA is TGTGCCAGCAGTTTCGCCGGGACAGGGGGACCCTACGAGCAGTACGTC. Its protein product is CASSFAGTGGPYEQYV.

CDR3 in DNA: TGTGCCAGCAGCTCCCGGGCAGGGAACTATGGCTACACCTTC. Translated, it gives CASSSRAGNYGYTF. J is TRBJ1-2 and V is TRBV21-1; no check of the table's D call, TRBD1, against the DNA was made. TRBV21-1 is a known pseudogene. The CDR3 has 14 residues.

In its sample, this clone was seen many times. The chain uses TRBV11-3 and TRBJ1-1; D is unresolved. Trimming stripped 5 bases from V and 8 bases from J, with 15 bases between. The CDR3 is made up of 13 amino acids. Germline lookup yields CDR1 SGHNT and CDR2 YENEEA. For the CDR3, the DNA is TGTGCCAGCAGCCCTTCACCCCCAGAAGAAGCTTTCTTT. It translates to CASSPSPPEEAFF.

The chain combines TRBV25-1 with TRBJ2-1; D gene ambiguous. Germline-derived CDR1 and CDR2 are MGHDK and SYGVNS. The ends were cut back, 3 bases at V and 4 bases at J, with 13 bases in the middle. The CDR3 extends over 15 amino acids. The CDR3 sequence: CASSDGSPAYNEQFF. CDR3 sequence (DNA): TGTGCCAGCAGTGATGGTAGCCCCGCTTACAATGAGCAGTTCTTC. Full variable domain (rest looked up from reference TRBV25-1 and TRBJ2-1): EADIYQTPRYLVIGTGKKITLECSQTMGHDKMYWYQQDPGMELHLIHYSYGVNSTEKGDLSSESTVSRIRTEHFPLTLESARPSHTSQYLCASSDGSPAYNEQFFGPGTRLTVL.

The chain combines TRBV16 with TRBJ2-1; D is uncertain. Germline V lookup: CDR1 KGHSY, CDR2 FQNENV. The CDR3 length is 15 residues. Between the trimmed V and J ends, which lost 3 bases and 0 bases, there was a span of 9 bases. The CDR3 coding sequence is TGTGCCAGCAGCCAGGAGCAGAGCTCCTACAATGAGCAGTTCTTC. As protein: CASSQEQSSYNEQFF.

This clone appeared a single time. This chain connects TRBV6-5 to TRBJ2-5; D perhaps matches TRBD1 (6 bases). This CDR3 contains 14 residues. V was shortened by 2 bases and J by 7 bases, with 14 bases between the two germline ends. Germline CDR1 reads MNHEY; CDR2 reads SVGAGI. CDR3 residues: CASSYLGGSPTQYF. CDR3 bases: TGTGCCAGCAGTTACCTAGGGGGTTCACCGACCCAGTACTTC.

The J gene is TRBJ2-2, the V gene TRBV6-2 or TRBV6-3; 13 bases are a match to TRBD2. Germline CDR1 is MNHEY and CDR2 is SVGEGT. CDR3 length: 17 amino acids. Germline trimming cut 6 bases from V and 0 bases from J; bases unmatched to any gene: 4. CDR3 sequence reads: CASSMGLAGPNTGELFF. As DNA, the CDR3 is TGTGCCAGCAGCATGGGACTAGCGGGGCCGAACACCGGGGAGCTGTTTTTT.

The V and J genes are TRBV2 and TRBJ1-2, with 7 bases lining up with TRBD1. Per the germline V gene, CDR1 is SNHLY and CDR2 is FYNNEI. CDR3 length: 14 residues. V lost 6 bases and J lost 5; bases outside the gene matches: 9. The CDR3 DNA reads as TGTGCCAGCAGCGGACAGGCCCTTGGGTATGGCTACACCTTC. As protein: CASSGQALGYGYTF. Drawing the rest from reference TRBV2 and TRBJ1-2, the complete variable domain is EPEVTQTPSHQVTQMGQEVILRCVPISNHLYFYWYRQILGQKVEFLVSFYNNEISEKSEIFDDQFSVERPDGSNFTLKIRSTKLEDSAMYFCASSGQALGYGYTFGSGTRLTVV.